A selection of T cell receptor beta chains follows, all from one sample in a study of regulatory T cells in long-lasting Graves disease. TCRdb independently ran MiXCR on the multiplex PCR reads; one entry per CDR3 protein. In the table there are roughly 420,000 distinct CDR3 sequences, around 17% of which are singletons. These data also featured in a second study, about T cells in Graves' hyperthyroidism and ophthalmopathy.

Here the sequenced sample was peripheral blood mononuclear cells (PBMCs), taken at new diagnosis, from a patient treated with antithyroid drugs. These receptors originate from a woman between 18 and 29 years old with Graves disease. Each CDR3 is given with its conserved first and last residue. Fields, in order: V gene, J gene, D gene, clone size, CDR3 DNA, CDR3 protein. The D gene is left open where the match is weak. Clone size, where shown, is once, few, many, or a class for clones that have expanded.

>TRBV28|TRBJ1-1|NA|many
TGTGCCAGCAGTACCCTGAGAGGGACTCCTGAAGCTTTCTTT
CASSTLRGTPEAFF
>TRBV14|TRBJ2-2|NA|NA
TGTGCCAGCAGCCAGGTGGTCCTCACCGGGGAGCTGTTTTTT
CASSQVVLTGELFF
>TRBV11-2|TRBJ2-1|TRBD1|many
TGTGCCAGCAGGCCCGGGACAGGTTATACCTACAATGAGCAGTTCTTC
CASRPGTGYTYNEQFF
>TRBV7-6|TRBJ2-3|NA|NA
TGTGCCAGCAGCAGGACTCTCACAGATACGCAGTATTTT
CASSRTLTDTQYF
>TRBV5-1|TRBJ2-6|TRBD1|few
TGCGCCAGCAGCTTAGGCCGAGGACAGGTGTCTGGGGCCAACGTCCTGACTTTC
CASSLGRGQVSGANVLTF
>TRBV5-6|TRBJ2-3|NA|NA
TGTGCCAGCAGCTTGGGGCATAGTTTTGGCGCAGATACGCAGTATTTT
CASSLGHSFGADTQYF
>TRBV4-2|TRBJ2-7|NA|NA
TGTGCCAGCAGCCAAGAGGTGGGGAACGAGCAGTACTTC
CASSQEVGNEQYF
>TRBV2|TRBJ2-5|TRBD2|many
TGTGCCAGCAGCCGACTAGCGGGAGCATTTGAGACCCAGTACTTC
CASSRLAGAFETQYF
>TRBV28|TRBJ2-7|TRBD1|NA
TGTGCCAGCAGCGCCGCCGCCCCGGGACAGGGCAACGAGCAGTACTTC
CASSAAAPGQGNEQYF
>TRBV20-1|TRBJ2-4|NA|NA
TGCAGTGCTAGCGGGAGCGTTAACATTCAGTACTTC
CSASGSVNIQYF
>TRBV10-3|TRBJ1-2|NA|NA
TGTGCCATCAGCCTCGACAGGTTTAATGGCTACACCTTC
CAISLDRFNGYTF
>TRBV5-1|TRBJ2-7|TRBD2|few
TGCGCCAGCAGCCAACTAGCGGGGAGCTCCTACGAGCAGTACTTC
CASSQLAGSSYEQYF
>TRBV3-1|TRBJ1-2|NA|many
TGTGCCAGCAGCCACCGGGACGGGATAGAGGGTCACACCTTC
CASSHRDGIEGHTF
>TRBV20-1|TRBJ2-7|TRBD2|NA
TGCAGTGCTAGAGATCCCGGAGAAACTAGCGGGAGGTGGTACGAGCAGTACTTC
CSARDPGETSGRWYEQYF
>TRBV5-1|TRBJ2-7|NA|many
TGCGCCAGCAGCTTGGTCCTTTCCTACGAGCAGTACTTC
CASSLVLSYEQYF
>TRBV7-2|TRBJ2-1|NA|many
TGTGCCAGCAGCTTAGCGGCCGGGGCCAATGAGCAGTTCTTC
CASSLAAGANEQFF
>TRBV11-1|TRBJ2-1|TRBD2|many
TGTGCCAGCAGCTTTGGGACTAGCGGAACCCGCGCTTACAATGAGCAGTTCTTC
CASSFGTSGTRAYNEQFF
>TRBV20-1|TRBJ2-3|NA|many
TGCAGTTCTTCTGTGGCGGGTAGCACAGATACGCAGTATTTT
CSSSVAGSTDTQYF
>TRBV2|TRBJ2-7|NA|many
TGTGCCAGCAGTGATTACAACTCCTACGAGCAGTACTTC
CASSDYNSYEQYF
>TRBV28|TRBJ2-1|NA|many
TGTGCCAGCAGTTTGGAGGATGAGCAGTTCTTC
CASSLEDEQFF
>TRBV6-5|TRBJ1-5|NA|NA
TGTGCCAGCAGTTACTTGCTTTCAGGGACCTCGGGAGTAGGTTGGCCCCAGCATTTT
CASSYLLSGTSGVGWPQHF
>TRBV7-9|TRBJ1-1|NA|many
TGCGCCAGCAGCCAAGATTGGGAAGGTCCCACTGAAGCTTTCTTT
CASSQDWEGPTEAFF
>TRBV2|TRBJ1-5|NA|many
TGTGCCAGCAGTGGAGGGGTAGGAGGTCAGCCCCAGCATTTT
CASSGGVGGQPQHF
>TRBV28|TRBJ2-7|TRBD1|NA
TGTGCCAGCAGTTTAGGCCCGGGACAGCCTTACGAGCAGTACTTC
CASSLGPGQPYEQYF
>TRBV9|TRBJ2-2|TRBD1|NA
TGTGCCAGCAGCTCCTTACAGGGGTTTGGGACCGGGGAGCTGTTTTTT
CASSSLQGFGTGELFF
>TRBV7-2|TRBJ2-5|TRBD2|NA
TGTGCCAGCACCCCGGGAGGGGTAGGAGAGACCCAGTACTTC
CASTPGGVGETQYF
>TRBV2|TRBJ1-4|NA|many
TGTGCCAGCAGGAAGGGGGTTGGGGAAAAACTGTTTTTT
CASRKGVGEKLFF
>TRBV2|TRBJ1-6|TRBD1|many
TGTGCCAGCAGCGGACAGGGTGGATCACCCCTCCACTTT
CASSGQGGSPLHF
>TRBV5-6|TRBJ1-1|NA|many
TGTGCCAGCAGCTTGTTCTTAACAGGGCCCGCTACTGAAGCTTTCTTT
CASSLFLTGPATEAFF
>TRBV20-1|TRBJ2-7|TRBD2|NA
TGCAGTGCCTGTCGACTAGCGGATAGCTCCTACGAGCAGTACTTC
CSACRLADSSYEQYF
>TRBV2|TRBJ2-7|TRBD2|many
TGTGCCAGCAGAATAGCGGGAGGGCCCCACGAGCAGTACTTC
CASRIAGGPHEQYF
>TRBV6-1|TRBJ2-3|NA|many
TGTGAGGTTAGGGGGATTCGAACAGATACGCAGTATTTT
CEVRGIRTDTQYF
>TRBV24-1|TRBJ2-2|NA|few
TGTGCCACCAGTGATTTTTCCGCCCTAAACGGGGAGCTGTTTTTT
CATSDFSALNGELFF
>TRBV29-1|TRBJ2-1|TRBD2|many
TGCAGCGTCCCAGAGGTCCCGGGACTAGCGTTCAATGAGCAGTTCTTC
CSVPEVPGLAFNEQFF
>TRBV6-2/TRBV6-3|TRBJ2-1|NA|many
TGTGCCAGCAGAGGGGTCATGGGCAATGAGCAGTTCTTC
CASRGVMGNEQFF
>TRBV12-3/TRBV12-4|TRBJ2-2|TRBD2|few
TGTGCCAGCAGTTTGTCTAGCGGGGAAAAGGAGCTGTTTTTT
CASSLSSGEKELFF
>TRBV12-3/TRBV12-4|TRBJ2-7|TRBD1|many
TGTGCCAGCAGTTCCGGACAGGGAGACCTGAACGAGCAGTACTTC
CASSSGQGDLNEQYF